This T cell receptor (beta chain) was sequenced in a study of T-cell reconstitution after alpha-beta-depleted transplantation in children. Library preparation (for TCRbeta) was performed with unique molecular identifiers. TCRdb passed the PCR reads through MiXCR, listing each CDR3 protein once. This table has about 540,000 distinct CDR3 sequences, 15% to 20% appearing once. The sequencing here drew on PBMCs from the stem cell graft donor, taken from the stem cell graft. This TCR came from a human donor who donated a stem cell graft to a child with acute lymphoblastic leukemia.

This CDR3 reads CASSYFGQGKVLAVSYNEQFF. CDR3 nucleotides: TGTGCCAGCAGTTACTTCGGACAGGGCAAGGTACTAGCAGTCTCCTACAATGAGCAGTTCTTC. The chain combines TRBV6-2 or TRBV6-3 with TRBJ2-1, with 8 bases lining up with TRBD1. The V segment lost 1 base and the J segment 0 bases; nucleotides outside the gene matches: 17. The CDR3 length is 21 residues. Germline CDR1 reads MNHEY; CDR2 reads SVGEGT.